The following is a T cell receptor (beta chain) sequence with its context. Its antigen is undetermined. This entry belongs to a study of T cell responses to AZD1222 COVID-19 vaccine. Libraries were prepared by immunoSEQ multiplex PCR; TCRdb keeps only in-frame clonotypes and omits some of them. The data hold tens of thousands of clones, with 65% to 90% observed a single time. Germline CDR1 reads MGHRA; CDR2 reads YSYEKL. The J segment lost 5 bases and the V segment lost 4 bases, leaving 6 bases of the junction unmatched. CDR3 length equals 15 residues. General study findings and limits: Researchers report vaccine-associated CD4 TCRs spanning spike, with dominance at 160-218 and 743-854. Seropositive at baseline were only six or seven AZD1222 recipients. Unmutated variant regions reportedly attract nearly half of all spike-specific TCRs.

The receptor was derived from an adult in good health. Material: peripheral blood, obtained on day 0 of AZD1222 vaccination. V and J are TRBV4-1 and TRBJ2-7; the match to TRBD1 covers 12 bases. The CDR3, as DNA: TGCGCCAGCAGCCCAGCCGGGACAGGGGGCCACGAGCAGTACTTC. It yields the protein CASSPAGTGGHEQYF.